This T cell receptor (beta chain) emerged from a study of T cells in Graves' hyperthyroidism and ophthalmopathy. Points from the study as a whole: The blood repertoire included most of the expanded thyroid clonotypes above 0.001.

This clonotype was counted only a few times. No antigen is known for it. RNA transcripts provided the source from which TCR beta CDR3 regions were amplified. Initially, a first-round RT-PCR of the TCR CDR3 employed the HTBI primer set. TCRdb analysed the multiplex PCR reads with MiXCR anew, one entry per CDR3 protein. The sample has 560,000 or so distinct CDR3 sequences, about 20% seen once. V shed 2 bases and J shed 5 bases, with 10 bases lying between them. The germline CDR1 and CDR2 sequences are DFQATT and SNEGSKA (reference sequence). The CDR3 totals 12 residues. Sequenced material: blood. The origin of this receptor is a man in his forties or fifties with Graves' ophthalmopathy. The V gene is TRBV20-1, the J gene TRBJ2-7, with unresolved D. CDR3 nucleotide sequence: TGCAGTGCTAGAATTCCCCCCAACGAGCAGTACTTC. As protein: CSARIPPNEQYF.